A selection of T cell receptor beta chains follows, all from one sample in a study of CD8 T cells in ankylosing spondylitis. TCRdb reprocessed the 5' RACE reads via MiXCR and lists one record per CDR3 protein. The sample holds 200,000 or so distinct CDR3 sequences, about 18% seen once. The sequencing input was blood, either unsorted or a sorted T cell fraction (not recorded which). The receptor source for this set is a male donor aged 5-29 years with ankylosing spondylitis or in good health (not recorded which). CDR3s include the opening cysteine and the closing phenylalanine or tryptophan. Each record gives: J gene, clone size, V gene, D gene, CDR3 protein, CDR3 DNA. A D gene is named only where the DNA matches it firmly. Clone size is given for some rows only: seen once, a few or many times, or a class if the clone is expanded.

TRBJ2-1	many	TRBV6-5	-	CASRLASYNEQFF	TGTGCCAGCAGATTGGCGTCCTACAATGAGCAGTTCTTC
TRBJ2-7	many	TRBV29-1	-	CSVGGGRFYEQYF	TGCAGCGTTGGCGGAGGACGCTTCTACGAGCAGTACTTC
TRBJ2-5	-	TRBV7-9	-	CASSQRTAQETQYF	TGTGCCAGCAGCCAAAGGACAGCCCAAGAGACCCAGTACTTC
TRBJ2-5	many	TRBV5-6	-	CASSLSNIAETQYF	TGTGCCAGCAGCTTGTCAAATATAGCGGAGACCCAGTACTTC
TRBJ2-6	many	TRBV24-1	-	CATSDFGAGANVLTF	TGTGCCACCAGTGATTTCGGGGCTGGGGCCAACGTCCTGACTTTC
TRBJ1-6	many	TRBV20-1	TRBD1	CSARDRNNSPLHF	TGCAGTGCAAGGGACAGGAATAATTCACCCCTCCACTTT
TRBJ2-5	many	TRBV12-3/TRBV12-4	-	CASSLIWETQYF	TGTGCCAGCAGTTTAATTTGGGAGACCCAGTACTTC
TRBJ2-3	many	TRBV12-3/TRBV12-4	TRBD2	CASRTGTSGSLSTDTQYF	TGTGCCAGCAGAACCGGGACTAGCGGGAGTCTAAGCACAGATACGCAGTATTTT
TRBJ2-5	many	TRBV18	-	CASSPTQRSEETQYF	TGTGCCAGCTCACCGACACAGAGGAGTGAAGAGACCCAGTACTTC
TRBJ2-5	many	TRBV7-9	-	CASSLARQQETQYF	TGTGCCAGCAGCTTAGCACGTCAGCAAGAGACCCAGTACTTC
TRBJ1-2	-	TRBV20-1	TRBD1	CSASAISGTANYGYTF	TGCAGTGCTAGTGCCATCTCCGGGACAGCGAACTATGGCTACACCTTC
TRBJ2-1	-	TRBV5-6	TRBD2	CASSLGRLAGEYEQFF	TGTGCCAGCAGCTTGGGTCGGCTAGCGGGAGAGTATGAGCAGTTCTTC
TRBJ2-1	many	TRBV29-1	-	CSVPRFRNDEQFF	TGCAGCGTCCCACGCTTTCGTAACGATGAGCAGTTCTTC
TRBJ1-1	many	TRBV5-1	-	CASSFADQHGEAFF	TGCGCCAGCAGCTTCGCGGACCAGCATGGGGAAGCTTTCTTT
TRBJ2-2	many	TRBV10-3	-	CAIRAKGKTGELFF	TGTGCCATCAGAGCAAAGGGGAAGACCGGGGAGCTGTTTTTT
TRBJ2-3	many	TRBV6-6	TRBD2	CASSSWREETDTQYF	TGTGCCAGCAGTTCATGGCGGGAGGAAACAGATACGCAGTATTTT
TRBJ1-4	many	TRBV12-3/TRBV12-4	TRBD1	CASRHTGEPTNEKLFF	TGTGCCAGCAGACATACAGGGGAGCCAACTAATGAAAAACTGTTTTTT
TRBJ2-7	many	TRBV6-5	TRBD2	CASSYGGRAFDEQYF	TGTGCCAGCAGTTACGGCGGGAGGGCCTTTGACGAGCAGTACTTC
TRBJ2-2	many	TRBV12-3/TRBV12-4	-	CASSLAAAWTGELFF	TGTGCCAGCAGTTTAGCCGCGGCGTGGACCGGGGAGCTGTTTTTT
TRBJ2-2	-	TRBV7-6	-	CACAGRNTGELFF	TGTGCCTGCGCAGGGAGGAACACCGGGGAGCTGTTTTTT
TRBJ2-5	-	TRBV7-7	TRBD1	CASSMTGESQETQYF	TGTGCCAGCAGTATGACAGGGGAATCGCAAGAGACCCAGTACTTC
TRBJ1-1	many	TRBV4-3	TRBD1	CASSQDPPRTGVTEAFF	TGCGCCAGCAGCCAAGACCCCCCCCGGACAGGGGTAACTGAAGCTTTCTTT
TRBJ2-6	many	TRBV28	-	CASSLYLRSGANVLTF	TGTGCCAGCAGTTTATATCTCCGCTCTGGGGCCAACGTCCTGACTTTC
TRBJ2-2	-	TRBV6-2/TRBV6-3	-	CATGLSNGGELFF	TGTGCCACGGGACTTTCGAACGGCGGGGAGCTGTTTTTT
TRBJ2-5	once	TRBV7-3	-	CASSLGPGRAGETQYF	TGTGCCAGCAGCTTGGGACCCGGACGGGCGGGAGAGACCCAGTACTTC
TRBJ2-5	-	TRBV7-8	-	CASSPIGEETQYF	TGTGCCAGCAGCCCGATCGGGGAAGAGACCCAGTACTTC
TRBJ1-4	many	TRBV6-2/TRBV6-3	TRBD1	CASSPDRAQLFF	TGTGCCAGCAGCCCTGACAGGGCGCAACTGTTTTTT
TRBJ1-1	many	TRBV7-8	-	CASSLEGANTEAFF	TGTGCCAGCAGCTTAGAAGGCGCAAACACTGAAGCTTTCTTT
TRBJ2-1	many	TRBV5-1	-	CASSSRGAYNEQFF	TGCGCCAGCAGCTCCAGGGGGGCCTACAATGAGCAGTTCTTC
TRBJ1-5	many	TRBV28	-	CASSFPNQPQHF	TGTGCCAGCAGTTTTCCCAATCAGCCCCAGCATTTT
TRBJ1-5	many	TRBV7-2	-	CASSLGGADQPQHF	TGTGCCAGCAGCTTAGGGGGCGCAGATCAGCCCCAGCATTTT
TRBJ2-1	many	TRBV7-9	-	CASPLNNPNNEQFF	TGTGCCAGCCCTTTGAATAACCCAAACAATGAGCAGTTCTTC
TRBJ1-4	-	TRBV4-1	-	CASSQGRGATNEKLFF	TGCGCCAGCAGCCAAGGCCGAGGGGCGACTAATGAAAAACTGTTTTTT
TRBJ2-5	many	TRBV6-5	TRBD2	CASSHSGTSVPETQYF	TGTGCCAGCAGTCATTCCGGGACTAGCGTTCCGGAGACCCAGTACTTC
TRBJ2-1	many	TRBV9	-	CASSPTLLEVEQFF	TGTGCCAGCAGCCCTACCCTTCTAGAAGTTGAGCAGTTCTTC
TRBJ1-6	few	TRBV10-3	-	CAIRPDTANSPLHF	TGTGCCATCAGACCGGACACGGCCAATTCACCCCTCCACTTT
TRBJ2-3	-	TRBV20-1	-	CSARDPYTDTQYF	TGCAGTGCTAGGGATCCATACACAGATACGCAGTATTTT
TRBJ1-1	many	TRBV4-3	-	CASSQGPNRRNTEAFF	TGCGCCAGCAGCCAAGGCCCCAACAGGAGGAACACTGAAGCTTTCTTT
TRBJ2-2	many	TRBV12-3/TRBV12-4	-	CASRIRQTGELFF	TGTGCCAGCAGAATCAGACAGACCGGGGAGCTGTTTTTT
TRBJ2-1	few	TRBV19	TRBD2	CASTSPGTRIYNEQFF	TGTGCCAGTACCTCTCCAGGGACTAGAATCTACAATGAGCAGTTCTTC
TRBJ1-1	many	TRBV18	-	CASSPLGGGTEAFF	TGTGCCAGCTCACCTCTCGGAGGAGGCACTGAAGCTTTCTTT
TRBJ2-5	-	TRBV7-8	TRBD2	CASRETSGLEWTQYF	TGTGCCAGCAGGGAGACTAGCGGTCTTGAGTGGACCCAGTACTTC
TRBJ2-3	many	TRBV7-9	-	CASSYSGARTDTQYF	TGTGCCAGCAGCTACTCAGGGGCTCGCACAGATACGCAGTATTTT
TRBJ2-5	many	TRBV10-3	-	CAISASYRVVEETQYF	TGTGCCATCAGTGCCAGCTACAGGGTCGTTGAAGAGACCCAGTACTTC
TRBJ2-5	many	TRBV29-1	-	CSVSQSQETQYF	TGCAGCGTTAGTCAGAGCCAAGAGACCCAGTACTTC
TRBJ2-1	-	TRBV20-1	-	CSGRRVNREQFF	TGCAGTGGGCGCAGGGTGAACAGAGAGCAGTTCTTC
TRBJ1-5	many	TRBV6-1	-	CASSPPPHQPQHF	TGTGCCAGCAGTCCACCCCCCCATCAGCCCCAGCATTTT
TRBJ2-3	many	TRBV6-6	-	CASNGGIAADTQYF	TGTGCCAGCAATGGGGGAATTGCGGCAGATACGCAGTATTTT
TRBJ2-1	many	TRBV18	TRBD2	CASSAAGGPAEQFF	TGTGCCAGCTCAGCGGCGGGAGGGCCGGCTGAGCAGTTCTTC
TRBJ2-3	many	TRBV7-2	-	CASSLVLSQDTQYF	TGTGCCAGCAGCTTAGTTTTGAGTCAAGATACGCAGTATTTT
TRBJ2-7	many	TRBV7-2	TRBD2	CASSSTSGTYEQYF	TGTGCCAGCAGCTCAACTAGCGGGACCTACGAGCAGTACTTC
TRBJ1-5	few	TRBV28	-	CATQGSDQPQHF	TGTGCCACCCAGGGGTCGGATCAGCCCCAGCATTTT
TRBJ2-7	many	TRBV7-2	TRBD2	CASSLALAGGYEQYF	TGTGCCAGCAGCCTTGCCCTAGCGGGGGGTTACGAGCAGTACTTC
TRBJ2-5	many	TRBV12-3/TRBV12-4	TRBD1	CASNPRTGDETQYF	TGTGCCAGCAACCCTCGAACAGGGGATGAGACCCAGTACTTC
TRBJ1-1	many	TRBV7-2	TRBD1	CASSLTGGGMNTEAFF	TGTGCCAGCAGCTTAACAGGGGGCGGGATGAACACTGAAGCTTTCTTT